A selection of T cell receptor beta chains follows, all from one sample in a study of spatial heterogeneity in lung cancer. A single record per CDR3 protein comes from TCRdb applying MiXCR to the 5' RACE reads. Counted here are about 45,000 distinct CDR3 sequences, approximately 12% occurring once; the ten biggest clones make up approximately 38%. The material was PBMCs, obtained at surgery. The source is a female donor with early-stage non-small cell lung cancer. Both conserved end residues are part of each CDR3. A D gene is named only where the DNA matches it firmly. The listing skips clone size in some rows; elsewhere it reads once, few, many or a size class.

j_call clone_size d_call v_call cdr3_aa cdr3_nt
TRBJ2-3 . . TRBV6-6 CASSYSIATSTDTQYF TGTGCCAGCAGTTACTCGATCGCCACAAGCACAGATACGCAGTATTTT
TRBJ2-7 . . TRBV27 CASSFQGPYEQYF TGTGCCAGCAGTTTTCAGGGCCCCTACGAGCAGTACTTC
TRBJ2-1 few . TRBV7-8 CASSASRVLNEQFF TGTGCCAGCAGCGCCAGTCGAGTCCTCAATGAGCAGTTCTTC
TRBJ2-7 . . TRBV6-5 CASSPDKSYEQYF TGTGCCAGCAGCCCGGACAAAAGCTACGAGCAGTACTTC
TRBJ2-3 . TRBD2 TRBV2 CASRDGLAGTDTQYF TGTGCCAGCAGGGACGGACTAGCGGGGACAGATACGCAGTATTTT
TRBJ1-1 few . TRBV5-4 CASSHDRMYTEAFF TGTGCCAGCAGCCACGACAGGATGTACACTGAAGCTTTCTTT
TRBJ2-3 few TRBD1 TRBV25-1 CASSRQGLSTQYF TGTGCCAGCTCAAGACAGGGTTTGAGTACGCAGTATTTT
TRBJ2-1 . . TRBV5-1 CASSLSMGTGSLSFYNEQFF TGCGCCAGCAGCTTGTCTATGGGCACAGGGTCCCTTAGTTTCTACAATGAGCAGTTCTTC
TRBJ1-2 . . TRBV7-9 CASSFSGSHSYGYTF TGTGCCAGCAGCTTTTCGGGGTCTCACTCCTATGGCTACACCTTC
TRBJ2-2 . . TRBV28 CANEPADTYTGELFF TGTGCCAACGAACCCGCGGACACTTACACCGGGGAGCTGTTTTTT
TRBJ2-5 few TRBD1 TRBV7-2 CASSLNRGETQYF TGTGCCAGCAGCTTGAACAGGGGAGAGACCCAGTACTTC
TRBJ2-7 . TRBD1 TRBV5-5 CASSRGTGDFYEQYF TGTGCCAGCAGCCGAGGGACAGGAGACTTCTACGAGCAGTACTTC
TRBJ1-5 . . TRBV6-6 CASTPDSAHNQPQHF TGTGCCAGCACCCCTGACAGTGCCCACAATCAGCCCCAGCATTTT
TRBJ2-7 . TRBD1 TRBV4-2 CASSPTGGFNEQYF TGTGCCAGCAGCCCCACAGGGGGTTTCAACGAGCAGTACTTC
TRBJ2-3 many . TRBV6-2/TRBV6-3 CASSAQLEPDTQYF TGTGCCAGCAGTGCCCAGTTGGAACCAGATACGCAGTATTTT
TRBJ2-3 few . TRBV24-1 CATRGTGPYTDTQYF TGTGCCACCAGAGGAACGGGACCCTACACAGATACGCAGTATTTT
TRBJ2-3 few . TRBV9 CASSVEGGGTDTQYF TGTGCCAGCAGCGTAGAGGGGGGGGGCACAGATACGCAGTATTTT
TRBJ1-4 many . TRBV10-3 CAISPGSTNEKLFF TGTGCCATCAGCCCAGGCTCAACTAATGAAAAACTGTTTTTT
TRBJ2-6 many . TRBV12-3/TRBV12-4 CASSSLGGRSGANVLTF TGTGCCAGCAGTTCTTTGGGGGGTCGCTCTGGGGCCAACGTCCTGACTTTC
TRBJ1-1 . . TRBV3-1 CASSHWGNTEAFF TGTGCCAGCAGCCACTGGGGGAACACTGAAGCTTTCTTT
TRBJ2-1 few . TRBV5-4 CASSPRPNEQFF TGTGCCAGCAGCCCGCGGCCCAATGAGCAGTTCTTC